A single T cell receptor beta chain is shown here with its context. Its antigen is not known. These data originate in a study of cytomegalovirus exposure and HLA in healthy donors. Primers: 60 Vbeta forward and 13 Jbeta reverse. Assay: immunoSEQ multiplex PCR; the TCRdb copy retains only in-frame clones and omits some. The sample yields about 140,000 clones, roughly 75% seen once. Germline assignment: CDR1 PRHDT and CDR2 FYEKMQ (reference sequence). The junction had 8 bases not matched to a gene; V was cut back by 4 bases and J by 4 bases. The CDR3 covers 16 residues. The study's findings and limits: Reported performance of the classifier showed diagnosis of cytomegalovirus status with high specificity and sensitivity.

The sequence came from a man aged 40-49 years in good health and CMV-seronegative. Sequencing was carried out using PBMCs. This chain uses TRBV13 with TRBJ1-3; 9 positions match TRBD1. DNA for the CDR3: TGTGCCAGCAGCTCCCAGACGACAGGGGGAGGAAACACCATATATTTT. Translation: CASSSQTTGGGNTIYF.